This TCR beta chain derives from a study of T cell responses to AZD1222 COVID-19 vaccine. Note on this clone: Its target is not known.

Study-level findings and limits: Only a handful of AZD1222 recipients, five to seven in all, had baseline seropositivity. Regions 160-218 and 743-854 dominated among vaccine-associated CD4 TCRs spanning spike.

The junction had 14 bases not matched to a gene; V was cut back by 3 bases and J by 7 bases. Germline lookup yields CDR1 MNHNS and CDR2 SASEGT. The CDR3 runs 16 residues. Sequenced by immunoSEQ multiplex PCR; TCRdb stores in-frame clones only, minus some. This table holds around 110,000 clones, 90% to 95% found once. The specimen was peripheral blood, collected on day 0 of AZD1222 vaccination. The rearrangement joins TRBV6-1 to TRBJ2-7, with 8 nucleotides matching TRBD2. The clonotype comes from an adult in good health. The CDR3 spells CASSESSTSGLVEQYF. DNA of the CDR3: TGTGCCAGCAGTGAGTCGTCTACTAGCGGTCTGGTGGAGCAGTACTTC.